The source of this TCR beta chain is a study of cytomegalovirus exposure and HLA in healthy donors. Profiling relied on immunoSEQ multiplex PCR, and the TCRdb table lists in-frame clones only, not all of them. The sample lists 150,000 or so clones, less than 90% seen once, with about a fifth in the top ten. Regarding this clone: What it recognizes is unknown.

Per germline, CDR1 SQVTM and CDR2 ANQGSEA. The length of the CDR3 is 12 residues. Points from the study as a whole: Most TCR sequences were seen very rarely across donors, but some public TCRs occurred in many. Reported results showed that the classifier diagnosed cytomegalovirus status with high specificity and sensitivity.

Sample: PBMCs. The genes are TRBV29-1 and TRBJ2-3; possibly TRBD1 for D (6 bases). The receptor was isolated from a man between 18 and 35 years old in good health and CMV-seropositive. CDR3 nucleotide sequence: TGCACCATCAGGGGCAGCACAGATACGCAGTATTTT. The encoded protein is CTIRGSTDTQYF.